Listed below are T cell receptor beta chains from one sample, sequenced in a study of T cell responses to AZD1222 COVID-19 vaccine. The table came from immunoSEQ multiplex PCR; TCRdb's copy has only in-frame clones and leaves some out. The top ten hold more than 3.5% of the sample, which has 110,000 or so clones, approximately 90% seen once. The material was peripheral blood, obtained 28 days after the second dose of the MenACWY control vaccine. All receptors come from an adult who received the MenACWY meningococcal vaccine as a control. Both conserved end residues are part of each CDR3. The order of the fields is J gene, V gene, D gene, clone size, CDR3 protein, CDR3 DNA. A D gene is named only where the DNA matches it firmly. Size tells how often a clone was seen (once, few, many) or the class of an expanded clone, and some rows leave it out.

TRBJ1-2,TRBV6-1,-,-,CASSEVRDYGYTF,TGTGCCAGCAGTGAAGTAAGAGACTATGGCTACACCTTC
TRBJ2-2,TRBV4-2,-,-,CASSQDLQAGPGELFF,TGTGCCAGCAGCCAAGATCTCCAGGCGGGTCCCGGGGAGCTGTTTTTT
TRBJ2-3,TRBV14,TRBD2,-,CASSQGAAGVADTQYF,TGTGCCAGCAGCCAAGGAGCAGCGGGAGTCGCAGATACGCAGTATTTT
TRBJ1-5,TRBV6-5,-,once,CASTESLLRALAQHF,TGTGCCAGCACCGAGTCCCTGCTAAGGGCCCTGGCCCAGCATTTT
TRBJ1-4,TRBV21-1,-,-,CASSKRKDRGREKLFF,TGTGCCAGCAGCAAAAGGAAGGACAGGGGAAGGGAAAAACTGTTTTTT
TRBJ2-3,TRBV7-3,-,-,CASSLKATDTQYF,TGTGCCAGCAGCTTAAAAGCCACAGATACGCAGTATTTT
TRBJ2-3,TRBV24-1,-,-,CATSVESGPTDRDTQYF,TGTGCCACCAGTGTAGAATCGGGACCTACGGATCGGGATACGCAGTATTTT
TRBJ1-4,TRBV14,-,-,CASSHVNEKLFF,TGTGCCAGCAGTCATGTAAATGAAAAACTGTTTTTT
TRBJ1-5,TRBV5-6,-,-,CASSQQAQGRQPQHF,TGTGCCAGCAGCCAACAGGCCCAGGGACGTCAGCCCCAGCATTTT
TRBJ1-1,TRBV28,-,-,CASSPRNTEAFF,TGTGCCAGCAGTCCTCGTAACACTGAAGCTTTCTTT
TRBJ1-2,TRBV4-3,TRBD1,once,CASSQATGGYGYTF,TGCGCCAGCAGCCAAGCAACAGGGGGCTATGGCTACACCTTC
TRBJ2-7,TRBV7-2,-,-,CASSPRRGSYEQYF,TGTGCCAGCAGCCCGCGGAGGGGCTCCTACGAGCAGTACTTC
TRBJ1-5,TRBV30,-,once,CASGRVSNQPQHF,TGTGCATCAGGAAGGGTGAGCAATCAGCCCCAGCATTTT
TRBJ2-1,TRBV25-1,TRBD2,-,CASSAVRPGLAGYEQFF,TGTGCCAGCAGTGCGGTAAGACCGGGACTAGCGGGTTATGAGCAGTTCTTC
TRBJ2-3,TRBV15,TRBD1,once,CATSSALTGAGTDTQYF,TGTGCCACCAGCAGTGCCCTAACAGGGGCCGGCACAGATACGCAGTATTTT
TRBJ2-1,TRBV3-1/TRBV3-2,-,-,CASSQTRGSHNEQFF,TGTGCCAGCAGCCAGACTAGAGGTTCCCACAATGAGCAGTTCTTC
TRBJ2-7,TRBV5-6,TRBD1,-,CASSWDSSYEQYF,TGTGCCAGCAGCTGGGACAGTTCCTACGAGCAGTACTTC
TRBJ1-5,TRBV6-1,-,-,CASSDGGHQPQHF,TGTGCCAGCAGTGATGGGGGACATCAGCCCCAGCATTTT
TRBJ1-3,TRBV19,-,-,CASSIDFPAAADTIYF,TGTGCCAGTAGTATAGATTTCCCCGCCGCGGCGGACACCATATATTTT
TRBJ2-7,TRBV9,TRBD2,-,CASSLSGGSFDEQYF,TGTGCCAGCAGCCTGAGTGGCGGGAGTTTCGACGAGCAGTACTTC
TRBJ2-1,TRBV15,-,-,CATSTRASYNEQFF,TGTGCCACCAGCACTCGGGCCTCCTACAATGAGCAGTTCTTC
TRBJ1-3,TRBV11-2,-,once,CASSPGNTGNTIYF,TGTGCCAGCAGCCCCGGGAATACTGGAAACACCATATATTTT
TRBJ2-7,TRBV14,-,once,CASSRAGTSSYEQYF,TGTGCCAGCAGCCGGGCCGGGACTTCGTCCTACGAGCAGTACTTC
TRBJ2-1,TRBV6-4,TRBD1,-,CASSVLGGQGLNEQFF,TGTGCCAGCAGTGTCCTCGGGGGACAGGGATTGAATGAGCAGTTCTTC
TRBJ2-1,TRBV6-2/TRBV6-3,-,-,CASSYGGSRNEQFF,TGTGCCAGCAGTTACGGAGGCTCTCGGAATGAGCAGTTCTTC
TRBJ2-1,TRBV28,-,once,CASSTPPRYYNEQFF,TGTGCCAGCAGTACCCCCCCGAGATATTACAATGAGCAGTTCTTC
TRBJ1-5,TRBV2,-,-,CASSERVSNQPQHF,TGTGCCAGCAGTGAGCGGGTAAGCAATCAGCCCCAGCATTTT
TRBJ1-3,TRBV7-6,-,-,CASSSPGIDSGNTIYF,TGTGCCAGCAGCTCCCCGGGGATTGACTCTGGAAACACCATATATTTT
TRBJ2-1,TRBV18,TRBD2,-,CASSPTSGNYNEQFF,TGTGCCAGCTCCCCGACTAGCGGCAACTACAATGAGCAGTTCTTC
TRBJ2-2,TRBV9,TRBD1,-,CASSALTGVNTGELFF,TGTGCCAGCAGCGCCCTGACAGGGGTGAACACCGGGGAGCTGTTTTTT
TRBJ1-5,TRBV19,-,-,CASRPGGGQPQHF,TGTGCCAGTAGACCGGGCGGGGGTCAGCCCCAGCATTTT
TRBJ2-3,TRBV5-1,-,-,CASSLTVTDTQYF,TGCGCCAGCAGCTTGACCGTCACAGATACGCAGTATTTT
TRBJ1-6,TRBV11-2,-,-,CASTRLEGHSPLHF,TGTGCCAGCACCCGTTTAGAGGGTCATTCACCCCTCCACTTT
TRBJ2-1,TRBV9,TRBD2,-,CASSVRLAEKTDEQFF,TGTGCCAGCAGCGTACGACTAGCAGAAAAAACAGATGAGCAGTTCTTC
TRBJ1-5,TRBV27,TRBD1,-,CASSRDSGQPQHF,TGTGCCAGCAGTCGGGACAGCGGACAGCCCCAGCATTTT
TRBJ2-2,TRBV5-4,TRBD2,-,CASSLAGGRVTGELFF,TGTGCCAGCAGCTTGGCGGGGGGGCGTGTCACCGGGGAGCTGTTTTTT
TRBJ2-3,TRBV24-1,-,few,CATSDLTGATDTQYF,TGTGCCACCAGTGATTTGACAGGCGCCACAGATACGCAGTATTTT
TRBJ2-5,TRBV6-5,TRBD2,-,CASRTSSRETQYF,TGTGCCAGCAGGACTAGCTCGAGAGAGACCCAGTACTTC
TRBJ2-7,TRBV7-9,TRBD2,-,CASSLALGGTSYEQYF,TGTGCCAGCAGCTTAGCGCTCGGGGGGACCTCCTACGAGCAGTACTTC
TRBJ2-5,TRBV11-2,-,-,CASSSHRETQYF,TGTGCCAGCAGCTCTCACCGCGAGACCCAGTACTTC
TRBJ1-4,TRBV30,-,-,CAFQRTGGFEKLFF,TGTGCCTTTCAAAGGACCGGGGGGTTCGAAAAACTGTTTTTT
TRBJ2-5,TRBV7-2,-,-,CASSLDGKAVETQYF,TGTGCCAGCAGCTTAGATGGGAAAGCAGTCGAGACCCAGTACTTC
TRBJ2-1,TRBV6-5,-,-,CASSYGSSSYNEQFF,TGTGCCAGCAGTTACGGGAGTAGCTCCTACAATGAGCAGTTCTTC
TRBJ2-2,TRBV12-3/TRBV12-4,-,-,CASSLAPTGELFF,TGTGCCAGCAGTTTAGCGCCCACCGGGGAGCTGTTTTTT
TRBJ2-4,TRBV7-8,-,-,CASSFVGILAKNIQYF,TGTGCCAGCAGCTTTGTAGGAATTCTAGCCAAAAACATTCAGTACTTC
TRBJ2-2,TRBV30,TRBD1,-,CAWSTGGGTGELFF,TGTGCCTGGTCGACAGGGGGCGGCACCGGGGAGCTGTTTTTT
TRBJ1-5,TRBV2,-,-,CASSSPDRPNQPQHF,TGTGCCAGCAGTTCCCCCGACCGACCCAATCAGCCCCAGCATTTT